This T cell receptor beta chain was recovered during a study of T cell responses to AZD1222 COVID-19 vaccine. Profiling relied on immunoSEQ multiplex PCR, and the TCRdb table lists in-frame clones only, not all of them. The sample contains 90,000 to 150,000 clones, 88% of which appear only once. The sample holds one count of this clone. Its antigen is unknown. The CDR3 totals 16 residues. V was clipped by 1 base and J by 7 bases, with 19 bases between them. Looked up from germline, CDR1 is SGHAT and CDR2 is FQNNGV. Points from the study as a whole: The study identified only 6 or 7 AZD1222 recipients as seropositive at baseline. Scientists sampled the repertoires only once the peak T cell response had passed.

The receptor comes from an adult in good health. The rearrangement joins TRBV11-2 to TRBJ1-1; a weak D match, TRBD1 (6 bases). The sequencing used peripheral blood, collected on day 0 of AZD1222 vaccination. CDR3 sequence reads: CASSLVPPGGMGEAFF. The CDR3 coding sequence is TGTGCCAGCAGCTTAGTGCCCCCTGGGGGCATGGGTGAAGCTTTCTTT.